This T cell receptor (beta chain) appears in the sequencing data of a study of T cells in Graves' hyperthyroidism and ophthalmopathy. Based on clinical symptoms, serum thyroxine and TRAb, thyroid ultrasound and orbital computed tomography, diagnoses were reached. Amplification of TCR beta CDR3 regions was performed using RNA transcripts as template. The primer set for the first-round RT-PCR of the TCR CDR3 was HTBI. Each CDR3 protein is one row after TCRdb ran MiXCR on the multiplex PCR reads. The data contain roughly 700,000 distinct CDR3 sequences, about 15% of them singletons. This clonotype turned up a few times. Looked up from germline, CDR1 is SGHRS and CDR2 is YFSETQ. The CDR3 spans 15 residues. After removal of 1 base from V and 6 bases from J, the junction contained 7 bases not matched to a gene.

Sequenced input: blood. This chain connects TRBV5-1 to TRBJ2-4, with 7 nucleotides matching TRBD1. The TCR was taken from a woman between 18 and 29 years old with Graves' hyperthyroidism. The CDR3 region has the DNA TGCGCCAGCAGCTTGAGACAGGGTAGGGGAAACATTCAGTACTTC. Amino acids: CASSLRQGRGNIQYF.